These T cell receptor beta chains were read from a single sample in a study of CD4 T cells in relation to SARS-CoV-2 and coronaviruses. For these TCRs, the target antigens are not known. The data were produced by immunoSEQ multiplex PCR, yet TCRdb's version contains in-frame clones alone and is incomplete. The sample contains 16,000 or so clones, about 77% of which appear only once. Specimen: CD4+ T cells from PBMCs, cultured in vitro. The source of these receptors is a human donor in good health. Both conserved end residues are part of each CDR3. Each record gives: V gene, J gene, clone size, CDR3 length, D gene, CDR3 protein, CDR3 DNA. The D gene is left open where the match is weak. The listing skips clone size in some rows; elsewhere it reads once, few, many or a size class.

TRBV15,TRBJ1-1,-,17,-,CATSRDKRWGMNTEAFF,TGTGCCACCAGCAGAGACAAAAGGTGGGGTATGAACACTGAAGCTTTCTTT
TRBV11-2,TRBJ2-3,-,11,-,CASSFADTQYF,TGTGCCAGCAGCTTCGCAGATACGCAGTATTTT
TRBV21-1,TRBJ1-5,-,15,-,CASSKADRGTGPQHF,TGTGCCAGCAGCAAAGCCGACAGGGGAACCGGGCCCCAGCATTTT
TRBV23-1,TRBJ1-4,-,14,-,CASGALDSWEKLFF,TGCGCCAGCGGTGCCCTGGACAGTTGGGAAAAACTGTTTTTT
TRBV6-6,TRBJ1-3,-,15,TRBD1,CASEEDRSSGNTIYF,TGTGCCAGCGAAGAGGACAGGAGCTCTGGAAACACCATATATTTT
TRBV6-1,TRBJ2-7,-,16,TRBD1,CASSGYRGLHTYEQYF,TGTGCCAGCAGTGGTTACAGGGGGCTCCATACCTACGAGCAGTACTTC
TRBV28,TRBJ2-1,-,15,TRBD2,CASSLGKGGRNEQFF,TGTGCCAGCAGTTTAGGGAAGGGAGGGCGCAATGAGCAGTTCTTC
TRBV5-1,TRBJ2-5,-,16,TRBD1,CASSPGQGPREPPQYF,TGCGCCAGCAGCCCCGGACAGGGTCCCCGGGAGCCCCCCCAGTACTTC
TRBV2,TRBJ2-6,medium-sized,14,TRBD1,CASQQGSGANVLTF,TGTGCCAGCCAACAGGGGTCTGGGGCCAACGTCCTGACTTTC
TRBV6-1,TRBJ1-5,-,15,-,CASSEGGTVDQPQHF,TGTGCCAGCAGTGAAGGGGGGACTGTGGATCAGCCCCAGCATTTT
TRBV19,TRBJ1-2,-,14,-,CASRLEAFGYGYTF,TGTGCCAGTAGACTCGAAGCCTTTGGGTATGGCTACACCTTC
TRBV6-2/TRBV6-3,TRBJ2-1,-,16,TRBD2,CASSSRGQRERGEQFF,TGTGCCAGCAGTTCTCGGGGCCAGCGGGAAAGGGGTGAGCAGTTCTTC
TRBV5-1,TRBJ2-3,-,15,TRBD2,CASSFLAGEADTQYF,TGCGCCAGCAGCTTTCTAGCGGGAGAAGCAGATACGCAGTATTTT
TRBV6-4,TRBJ2-1,-,15,TRBD2,CASSDSTSGSNEQFF,TGTGCCAGCAGTGACTCAACTAGCGGGAGCAATGAGCAGTTCTTC
TRBV19,TRBJ2-5,once,14,-,CASSSNRDKETQYF,TGTGCCAGTAGTTCGAACAGGGACAAGGAGACCCAGTACTTC
TRBV20-1,TRBJ2-5,-,14,TRBD2,CSASPSGSVETQYF,TGCAGTGCTAGTCCTAGCGGGAGTGTAGAGACCCAGTACTTC
TRBV6-5,TRBJ1-4,-,13,-,CASSRDVGEKLFF,TGTGCCAGCAGTCGGGATGTAGGTGAAAAACTGTTTTTT
TRBV5-1,TRBJ2-7,-,15,TRBD1,CASSLGGQNSYEQYF,TGCGCCAGCAGCTTGGGGGGACAGAACTCCTACGAGCAGTACTTC
TRBV9,TRBJ2-3,once,16,TRBD2,CASSVVGTSDADTQYF,TGTGCCAGCAGCGTAGTGGGGACTAGCGATGCGGATACGCAGTATTTT
TRBV2,TRBJ2-2,-,16,-,CASIPRTGPNTGELFF,TGTGCCAGCATCCCCCGTACAGGCCCGAACACCGGGGAGCTGTTTTTT
TRBV9,TRBJ1-6,few,15,TRBD1,CASSVGTGGNSPLHF,TGTGCCAGCAGCGTAGGGACAGGGGGTAATTCACCCCTCCACTTT
TRBV20-1,TRBJ2-5,-,11,-,CSAREQETQYF,TGCAGTGCTAGAGAACAAGAGACCCAGTACTTC
TRBV28,TRBJ1-6,-,13,-,CASSLSANSPLHF,TGTGCCAGCAGTTTGTCAGCCAATTCACCCCTCCACTTT
TRBV19,TRBJ1-6,-,14,-,CASSDGQDNSPLHF,TGTGCCAGTAGTGACGGCCAGGATAATTCACCCCTCCACTTT
TRBV24-1,TRBJ2-1,once,15,TRBD1,CATSDSQQGNVIQFF,TGTGCCACCAGTGATTCCCAACAGGGGAACGTAATCCAGTTCTTC
TRBV7-9,TRBJ2-7,-,16,TRBD1,CASSPRFGTATYEQYF,TGTGCCAGCAGCCCACGTTTCGGGACAGCTACCTACGAGCAGTACTTC
TRBV5-4,TRBJ2-7,-,15,TRBD1,CASRAGQGWFDEQYF,TGTGCCAGCAGAGCGGGACAGGGGTGGTTCGACGAGCAGTACTTC
TRBV30,TRBJ2-7,-,15,-,CAWRSLQGFAHEQYF,TGTGCCTGGAGATCCCTACAGGGATTTGCCCACGAGCAGTACTTC
TRBV6-6,TRBJ2-5,-,14,TRBD1,CASTDRGGRETQYF,TGTGCCAGCACTGACAGGGGTGGTAGAGAGACCCAGTACTTC
TRBV3-1/TRBV3-2,TRBJ2-2,-,16,-,CASSPSGTVNTGELFF,TGTGCCAGCAGCCCTTCCGGGACCGTGAACACCGGGGAGCTGTTTTTT
TRBV12-5,TRBJ1-1,once,20,-,CASGLDGGGVALGMNTEAFF,TGTGCTAGTGGTTTGGATGGGGGAGGGGTAGCGCTAGGTATGAACACTGAAGCTTTCTTT
TRBV28,TRBJ1-2,large,13,-,CASSRQGGYGYTF,TGTGCCAGCAGCCGTCAAGGGGGGTATGGCTACACCTTC
TRBV10-2,TRBJ1-2,-,13,-,CASSDRTSYGYTF,TGCGCCAGCAGTGACAGGACTAGTTATGGCTACACCTTC
TRBV6-4,TRBJ1-6,-,15,-,CASRPQGVGNSPLHF,TGTGCCAGCAGGCCTCAGGGAGTAGGCAACTCACCCCTCCACTTT
TRBV2,TRBJ2-2,-,14,TRBD2,CASRTGGNTGELFF,TGTGCCAGCAGGACGGGGGGGAACACCGGGGAGCTGTTTTTT
TRBV19,TRBJ1-1,-,12,-,CASGSGSAEAFF,TGTGCCAGTGGGTCAGGGAGCGCTGAAGCTTTCTTT
TRBV18,TRBJ1-6,-,17,-,CASSPNDIGGGESPLHF,TGTGCCAGCTCTCCCAACGACATCGGAGGAGGGGAATCACCCCTCCACTTT
TRBV19,TRBJ2-6,-,14,-,CASSIGSGANVLTF,TGTGCCAGTAGTATAGGGTCTGGGGCCAACGTCCTGACTTTC
TRBV5-4,TRBJ2-3,-,15,TRBD1,CASSSGQRGPDTQYF,TGTGCCAGCAGCTCGGGACAGAGAGGGCCAGATACGCAGTATTTT
TRBV7-8,TRBJ2-5,-,16,TRBD2,CASSLSGLAAQETQYF,TGTGCCAGCAGCTTGAGCGGACTAGCGGCCCAAGAGACCCAGTACTTC